Listed here are 21 T cell receptor beta chains from one sample, sequenced in a study of cytomegalovirus exposure and HLA in healthy donors. Data came from immunoSEQ multiplex PCR; TCRdb stores just in-frame clones and leaves some out. The sample yields some 150,000 clones, 75% to 90% seen once. The sequenced sample consisted of PBMCs. These TCRs come from a woman aged 18-29 years in good health and CMV-seropositive.

This clone was seen once. The V and J genes are TRBV7-6 and TRBJ2-5, with 9 bases that match TRBD2. The CDR3 has 16 residues. Germline CDR1 reads SGHVS; CDR2 reads FNYEAQ. V shed 2 bases and J 2 bases; nucleotides not matched to a gene: 6. CDR3 in DNA: TGTGCCAGCAGCTTAACGCTAGCGGGGAAACAAGAGACCCAGTACTTC. Its protein product is CASSLTLAGKQETQYF. Looking up the rest from reference TRBV7-6 and TRBJ2-5 gives the full variable domain: GAGVSQSPRYKVTKRGQDVALRCDPISGHVSLYWYRQALGQGPEFLTYFNYEAQQDKSGLPNDRFSAERPEGSISTLTIQRTEQRDSAMYRCASSLTLAGKQETQYFGPGTRLLVL.

This clone was seen a single time. The gene calls are TRBV11-2 and TRBJ2-7; D possibly corresponds to TRBD1 (6 bases). V was clipped by 1 base and J by 6 bases, with 25 bases between them. Germline-derived CDR1 and CDR2 are SGHAT and FQNNGV. The CDR3 contains 18 residues. This CDR3 is CASSLVPWARGRLPEQYF. The CDR3 DNA follows: TGTGCCAGCAGCTTAGTGCCGTGGGCCAGGGGTCGCCTTCCCGAGCAGTACTTC.

Here the CDR3 DNA reads TGTGCCAGCAGCTTAGAAGGAGGGGGGGCCGATTACACAGATACGCAGTATTTT. Its protein product is CASSLEGGGADYTDTQYF. The rearrangement joins TRBV7-6 to TRBJ2-3; D perhaps matches TRBD2 (7 bases). Germline V gene sequence: CDR1 SGHVS, CDR2 FNYEAQ. This CDR3 has 18 amino acids. The V end lost 1 base, the J end lost 2 bases, and 19 bases lay between the germline ends.

This clone was recorded once. The CDR3 DNA sequence: TGCGCCAGCAGCGGACCGCTAGCGGGGGGGCCCACCGGGGAGCTGTTTTTT. The encoded protein is CASSGPLAGGPTGELFF. The V and J genes are TRBV5-1 and TRBJ2-2; 12 bases align to TRBD2. CDR3 size: 17 residues. V trimming: 4 bases; J trimming: 4 bases; junction bases outside the gene matches: 8. The germline V gene has CDR1 SGHRS and CDR2 YFSETQ. Combining the CDR3 with reference TRBV5-1 and TRBJ2-2 gives the whole variable domain KAGVTQTPRYLIKTRGQQVTLSCSPISGHRSVSWYQQTPGQGLQFLFEYFSETQRNKGNFPGRFSGRQFSNSRSEMNVSTLELGDSALYLCASSGPLAGGPTGELFFGEGSRLTVL.

The chain joins TRBV6-5 to TRBJ2-3; TRBD1 agrees at 10 bases. CDR1 is MNHEY and CDR2 is SVGAGI in the germline V gene. The CDR3 contains 15 residues. J was trimmed by 6 bases and V by 6 bases; bases with no gene match: 9. CDR3: CASSGWTGGQDTQYF. The CDR3 nucleotides are TGTGCCAGCAGCGGCTGGACAGGGGGTCAGGATACGCAGTATTTT.

The rearrangement joins TRBV7-2 to TRBJ2-4; tentative D call: TRBD1 (6 bases). The V gene's germline CDR1 is SGHTA and CDR2 FQGNSA. This CDR3 is 15 amino acids long. V was trimmed by 0 bases and J by 5 bases, leaving 11 bases between them. The CDR3 region is CASSLASGHQNIQYF. DNA of the CDR3: TGTGCCAGCAGCTTAGCCTCGGGACACCAAAACATTCAGTACTTC.

This sequence joins TRBV27 and TRBJ1-1, with 10 bases that match TRBD1. Germline values: CDR1 MNHEY, CDR2 SMNVEV (reference sequence). The CDR3 is 13 amino acids. Trimming at V came to 5 bases and at J to 6 bases, leaving 3 bases not matched to a gene. CDR3: CASSHGQGAEAFF. In nucleotides, the CDR3 is TGTGCCAGCAGTCACGGACAGGGGGCTGAAGCTTTCTTT.

In its sample, this clone was seen once. The V call is TRBV6-6, the J call TRBJ2-1, with TRBD1 matching over 9 bases. This CDR3 is 14 amino acids long. Germline assignment: CDR1 MNHNY and CDR2 SVGAGI (reference sequence). With V trimmed by 6 bases and J by 4 bases, 4 bases remained unmatched. The CDR3, as DNA: TGTGCCAGCAGGCTACAGGGGGCTTACAATGAGCAGTTCTTC. Translated: CASRLQGAYNEQFF.

The gene calls are TRBV6-5 and TRBJ2-2; TRBD2 matches 7 bases. There are 15 residues in the CDR3. Losses at the gene ends were 6 bases for V and 5 bases for J; bases not matched to a gene: 9. The germline V gene has CDR1 MNHEY and CDR2 SVGAGI. CDR3: CASRTGTKRTGELFF. The DNA of the CDR3 is TGTGCCAGCAGAACCGGGACTAAAAGAACCGGGGAGCTGTTTTTT.

The chain uses TRBV19 and TRBJ2-7; TRBD1 matches at 10 bases. This CDR3 comprises 15 residues. CDR1 and CDR2 (germline): LNHDA, SQIVND (reference sequence). V lost 5 bases, J lost 2 bases, and 6 bases stayed unmatched. The CDR3 nucleotides are TGTGCCAGTAGTGGACAGGGGGTGACCACCTACGAGCAGTACTTC. It yields the protein CASSGQGVTTYEQYF.

V is TRBV27 and J is TRBJ2-1; 15 bases agree with TRBD2. This CDR3 contains 13 residues. From germline, CDR1 is MNHEY and CDR2 SMNVEV (reference sequence). CDR3 DNA sequence: TGTGGGACTAGCGGGGGGGCCTACAATGAGCAGTTCTTC. It is translated as CGTSGGAYNEQFF.

The genes are TRBV28 and TRBJ1-1; TRBD1 matches 9 bases. CDR1 is MDHEN and CDR2 is SYDVKM in the germline V gene. Trimming at V came to 9 bases and at J to 6 bases, leaving 8 bases not matched to a gene. This CDR3 is built from 13 residues. The CDR3 reads CASWTGDVPEAFF. CDR3 sequence (DNA): TGTGCCAGTTGGACAGGGGACGTCCCTGAAGCTTTCTTT.

In this sample, this clone turned up a few times. One junction end does not reproduce the germline sequence, and a read error may be involved. The genes are TRBV7-7 and TRBJ2-5, with a possible D match to TRBD1 (6 bases). Germline assignment: CDR1 SSHAT and CDR2 FNYEAQ (reference sequence). The CDR3 runs 14 residues. CDR3 sequence (DNA): TGTGCTAGCAGCCCCTCAGGGGCCCAAGAGACCCAGTACTTC. Translation: CASSPSGAQETQYF.

V is TRBV14 and J is TRBJ1-3; tentative D call: TRBD1 (5 bases). Germline values: CDR1 SGHDN, CDR2 FVKESK. CDR3 length: 15 amino acids. Trimming took 4 bases from V and 0 from J, leaving 10 bases between them. The CDR3: CASSRPGNSGNTIYF. The CDR3 nucleotides read TGTGCCAGCAGCCGACCAGGGAACTCTGGAAACACCATATATTTT.

This rearrangement joins TRBV2 to TRBJ2-3; D remains ambiguous. This CDR3 has 11 amino acids. V was pared by 7 bases and J by 7 bases, with 9 bases between. Germline V gene lookup returns CDR1 SNHLY and CDR2 FYNNEI. The CDR3 sequence: CASMSQNTQYF. The CDR3 nucleotides read TGTGCCAGCATGAGTCAAAATACGCAGTATTTT. The full variable domain, in which reference TRBV2 and TRBJ2-3 provide the parts outside the CDR3, is EPEVTQTPSHQVTQMGQEVILRCVPISNHLYFYWYRQILGQKVEFLVSFYNNEISEKSEIFDDQFSVERPDGSNFTLKIRSTKLEDSAMYFCASMSQNTQYFGPGTRLTVL.

This chain links TRBV4-1 with TRBJ1-2; the D gene is possibly TRBD1 (5 bases). Germline values: CDR1 MGHRA, CDR2 YSYEKL. V dropped 2 bases and J dropped 10 bases, with 17 bases sitting between them. The CDR3 has 14 residues. The CDR3 protein is CASSQSVAGRVYTF. The CDR3 DNA reads as TGCGCCAGCAGCCAATCAGTGGCAGGGCGTGTCTACACCTTC.

The gene calls are TRBV7-2 and TRBJ2-3; 10 nucleotides line up with TRBD2. The CDR3 loop spans 18 amino acids. Germline lookup yields CDR1 SGHTA and CDR2 FQGNSA. With V trimmed by 5 bases and J by 0 bases, 11 bases remained unmatched. Here the CDR3 DNA reads TGTGCCAGCAGCCAACCACTCAGCGGGGGGGCAAGCACAGATACGCAGTATTTT. Residues: CASSQPLSGGASTDTQYF. Complete variable domain (other parts from reference TRBV7-2 and TRBJ2-3): GAGVSQSPSNKVTEKGKDVELRCDPISGHTALYWYRQSLGQGLEFLIYFQGNSAPDKSGLPSDRFSAERTGGSVSTLTIQRTQQEDSAVYLCASSQPLSGGASTDTQYFGPGTRLTVL.

In this sample, this clone turned up once. This rearrangement joins TRBV2 to TRBJ1-5; the D gene is possibly TRBD1 (5 bases). This CDR3 has 12 residues. Germline-derived CDR1 and CDR2 are SNHLY and FYNNEI. Trimming removed 11 bases at V and 2 bases at J, with 10 bases between. The CDR3 DNA is TGTGCCGCCGGAGGGGGCAATCAGCCCCAGCATTTT. This sequence encodes CAAGGGNQPQHF.

This clone occurred a few times. The junction and the germline gene differ at one end; a read error may be behind it. The J gene is TRBJ2-7, the V gene TRBV7-7, with 8 positions matching TRBD1. This CDR3 is built from 13 residues. Germline CDR1 and CDR2: SSHAT and FNYEAQ (reference sequence). CDR3: CASSPDRVHEQYF. In DNA form, the CDR3 reads TGTGCTAGCAGCCCGGACAGGGTACACGAGCAGTACTTC.

The CDR3 reads CASRLQGNTEAFF. The CDR3 DNA is TGTGCCAGCAGGCTACAGGGGAACACTGAAGCTTTCTTT. The chain combines TRBV7-8 with TRBJ1-1; TRBD1 might be the D (6 bases). Germline V gene lookup returns CDR1 SGHVS and CDR2 FQNEAQ. V lost 6 bases, J lost 1 base, and 9 bases lay in between. The length of the CDR3 is 13 residues.

The genes are TRBV23-1 and TRBJ1-4; 7 nucleotides match TRBD1. TRBV23-1 is an ORF for which the function is uncertain. J was trimmed by 5 bases and V by 3 bases; bases with no gene match: 9. CDR3 length: 16 residues. In DNA, the CDR3 is TGCGCCAGCAGTCATAGCGCACAGGGGCCGAATGAAAAACTGTTTTTT. This translates into CASSHSAQGPNEKLFF.